Here is one TCR beta chain with its context. Its antigen is undetermined. This sample is drawn from a study of CD8 T cells in ankylosing spondylitis. Findings and caveats of the study: Within ankylosing spondylitis blood, a TCR beta motif made up of eight highly homologous variants appeared to be characteristic.

Quantitative 5'-RACE with molecular barcodes generated TCR beta libraries. TCRdb reprocessed the 5' RACE reads with MiXCR, giving one entry per CDR3 protein. The sample shows under 250,000 distinct CDR3 sequences, roughly 32% of them seen only once. Per the germline V gene, CDR1 is DFQATT and CDR2 is SNEGSKA (reference sequence). The CDR3 is 13 amino acids. V dropped 3 bases and J dropped 8 bases, with 13 bases sitting between them. The origin of this receptor is a male donor with ankylosing spondylitis or in good health (not recorded which). V is TRBV20-1 and J is TRBJ1-4; D is unresolved. The sample comprised blood, either unsorted or a sorted T cell fraction (not recorded which). The CDR3 sequence is CSARWGIGEKLFF. CDR3 bases: TGCAGTGCTAGGTGGGGTATTGGGGAAAAACTGTTTTTT.